A selection of T cell receptor beta chains follows, all from one sample in a study of blood T cell repertoires in COVID-19. The table came from immunoSEQ multiplex PCR; TCRdb's copy has only in-frame clones and leaves some out. The sample includes around 280,000 clones, around 86% of them seen just once. The sequenced sample consisted of peripheral blood. The receptors were sampled from a man in his 70s with acute or convalescent COVID-19. CDR3s leave out the opening cysteine and the closing phenylalanine or tryptophan. The order of the fields is J gene, V gene, CDR3 protein.

j_call: TRBJ2-3; v_call: TRBV3-1/TRBV3-2; cdr3_aa: ASSRHLERGRDTQY
j_call: TRBJ2-1; v_call: TRBV7-2; cdr3_aa: ASSLEPSWYNEQF
j_call: TRBJ2-7; v_call: TRBV7-3; cdr3_aa: ARTRTGAYEQY
j_call: TRBJ1-1; v_call: TRBV5-1; cdr3_aa: ASSLGDLGPEAF
j_call: TRBJ1-3; v_call: TRBV3-1/TRBV3-2; cdr3_aa: ASCPTRSGNTIY
j_call: TRBJ2-1; v_call: TRBV14; cdr3_aa: ASSQRLAPNEQF
j_call: TRBJ2-2; v_call: TRBV6-5; cdr3_aa: ASSRTRWSGELF
j_call: TRBJ2-1; v_call: TRBV12-3/TRBV12-4; cdr3_aa: ASSSSGGREQF
j_call: TRBJ1-1; v_call: TRBV4-3; cdr3_aa: ASSQEGRMTEAF
j_call: TRBJ2-3; v_call: TRBV5-5; cdr3_aa: AGGQSTDTQY
j_call: TRBJ2-7; v_call: TRBV7-8; cdr3_aa: ASSFRDRTGEQY
j_call: TRBJ1-1; v_call: TRBV18; cdr3_aa: ASSHPGMNTEAF
j_call: TRBJ1-3; v_call: TRBV9; cdr3_aa: ASSVEGQGAGNTIY
j_call: TRBJ1-3; v_call: TRBV6-2/TRBV6-3; cdr3_aa: ASSRQGHTIY
j_call: TRBJ1-5; v_call: TRBV7-9; cdr3_aa: ASSRGTEYNQPQH
j_call: TRBJ2-3; v_call: TRBV5-4; cdr3_aa: ASSLGEGSTDTQY